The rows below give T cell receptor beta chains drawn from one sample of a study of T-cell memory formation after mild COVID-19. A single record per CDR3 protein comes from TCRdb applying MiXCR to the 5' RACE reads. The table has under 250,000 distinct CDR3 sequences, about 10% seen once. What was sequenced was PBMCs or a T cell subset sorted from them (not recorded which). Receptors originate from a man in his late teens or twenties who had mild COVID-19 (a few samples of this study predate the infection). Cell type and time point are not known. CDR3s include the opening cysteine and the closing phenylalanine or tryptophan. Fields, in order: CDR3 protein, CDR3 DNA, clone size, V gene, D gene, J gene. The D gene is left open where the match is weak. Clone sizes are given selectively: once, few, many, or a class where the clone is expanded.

CDR3 protein: CAWSLAGGEQYF
CDR3 DNA: TGTGCCTGGAGCTTAGCGGGGGGCGAGCAGTACTTC
clone size: few
V gene: TRBV30
D gene: TRBD2
J gene: TRBJ2-7

CDR3 protein: CASSPGQGLQPQHF
CDR3 DNA: TGTGCCAGCAGCCCCGGACAGGGTCTTCAGCCCCAGCATTTT
clone size: few
V gene: TRBV5-6
D gene: TRBD1
J gene: TRBJ1-5

CDR3 protein: CASRMLRDANYGYTF
CDR3 DNA: TGTGCCAGCAGAATGCTGCGGGATGCTAACTATGGCTACACCTTC
clone size: NA
V gene: TRBV7-9
D gene: NA
J gene: TRBJ1-2

CDR3 protein: CASSPSGGLGYTF
CDR3 DNA: TGTGCCAGCAGCCCCTCGGGAGGGTTGGGCTACACCTTC
clone size: few
V gene: TRBV12-3/TRBV12-4
D gene: NA
J gene: TRBJ1-2

CDR3 protein: CASTLGLGLAVYEQYF
CDR3 DNA: TGTGCCAGCACCTTGGGCCTTGGACTAGCGGTGTACGAGCAGTACTTC
clone size: few
V gene: TRBV12-3/TRBV12-4
D gene: TRBD2
J gene: TRBJ2-7

CDR3 protein: CASSLSGGTDTQYF
CDR3 DNA: TGTGCCAGCAGCTTAAGCGGGGGCACAGATACGCAGTATTTT
clone size: many
V gene: TRBV7-2
D gene: TRBD2
J gene: TRBJ2-3

CDR3 protein: CSARDRLDYYNEQFF
CDR3 DNA: TGCAGTGCTAGAGATCGGCTAGATTACTACAATGAGCAGTTCTTC
clone size: few
V gene: TRBV20-1
D gene: NA
J gene: TRBJ2-1

CDR3 protein: CASSPKGQDANYGYTF
CDR3 DNA: TGTGCCAGCTCACCAAAAGGACAGGATGCTAACTATGGCTACACCTTC
clone size: NA
V gene: TRBV18
D gene: TRBD1
J gene: TRBJ1-2

CDR3 protein: CASSIVEWADTQYF
CDR3 DNA: TGTGCCAGTAGTATAGTCGAGTGGGCAGATACGCAGTATTTT
clone size: few
V gene: TRBV19
D gene: NA
J gene: TRBJ2-3

CDR3 protein: CASRNPYNEQFF
CDR3 DNA: TGTGCCAGCAGGAATCCTTACAATGAGCAGTTCTTC
clone size: few
V gene: TRBV28
D gene: NA
J gene: TRBJ2-1

CDR3 protein: CASSLSPAKAISPLHF
CDR3 DNA: TGTGCCAGCAGTTTGTCACCAGCGAAGGCAATTTCACCCCTCCACTTT
clone size: few
V gene: TRBV6-5
D gene: NA
J gene: TRBJ1-6

CDR3 protein: CASRPAGLETEAFF
CDR3 DNA: TGTGCCAGCAGACCGGCGGGGTTGGAGACTGAAGCTTTCTTT
clone size: NA
V gene: TRBV5-5
D gene: NA
J gene: TRBJ1-1

CDR3 protein: CASSTVAEAFF
CDR3 DNA: TGTGCCAGCAGCACGGTCGCTGAAGCTTTCTTT
clone size: many
V gene: TRBV5-4
D gene: NA
J gene: TRBJ1-1

CDR3 protein: CASSQDSSGGSELFF
CDR3 DNA: TGCGCCAGCAGCCAAGATTCTAGCGGGGGATCAGAGCTGTTTTTT
clone size: NA
V gene: TRBV4-3
D gene: TRBD2
J gene: TRBJ2-2

CDR3 protein: CASSLESGVFYEQYF
CDR3 DNA: TGCGCCAGCAGCCTCGAGTCGGGGGTATTCTACGAGCAGTACTTC
clone size: NA
V gene: TRBV4-3
D gene: NA
J gene: TRBJ2-7

CDR3 protein: CASSLQGQGETQYF
CDR3 DNA: TGCGCCAGCAGCCTACAGGGTCAGGGAGAGACCCAGTACTTC
clone size: few
V gene: TRBV5-1
D gene: NA
J gene: TRBJ2-5

CDR3 protein: CASSPSYGNTEAFF
CDR3 DNA: TGTGCCAGCTCACCATCCTACGGGAACACTGAAGCTTTCTTT
clone size: NA
V gene: TRBV18
D gene: NA
J gene: TRBJ1-1

CDR3 protein: CASSNRQYLFSQPQHF
CDR3 DNA: TGTGCCAGCAGCAACCGACAGTATTTGTTCAGTCAGCCCCAGCATTTT
clone size: few
V gene: TRBV21-1
D gene: NA
J gene: TRBJ1-5

CDR3 protein: CASSSSTGRYEQYF
CDR3 DNA: TGCGCCAGCAGCTCATCGACAGGTCGCTACGAGCAGTACTTC
clone size: NA
V gene: TRBV5-1
D gene: NA
J gene: TRBJ2-7

CDR3 protein: CASSLDRASYNEQFF
CDR3 DNA: TGTGCCAGCAGCTTAGACAGGGCCTCCTACAATGAGCAGTTCTTC
clone size: few
V gene: TRBV7-2
D gene: NA
J gene: TRBJ2-1

CDR3 protein: CASSFGQGLQETQYF
CDR3 DNA: TGTGCCAGCAGTTTCGGACAGGGCCTCCAAGAGACCCAGTACTTC
clone size: NA
V gene: TRBV6-2/TRBV6-3
D gene: TRBD1
J gene: TRBJ2-5

CDR3 protein: CSVPKPPGQGENTEAFF
CDR3 DNA: TGCAGCGTTCCCAAACCCCCAGGACAGGGAGAGAACACTGAAGCTTTCTTT
clone size: many
V gene: TRBV29-1
D gene: TRBD1
J gene: TRBJ1-1

CDR3 protein: CASSNPSGGNEQFF
CDR3 DNA: TGCGCCAGCAGCAACCCCTCTGGGGGAAATGAGCAGTTCTTC
clone size: NA
V gene: TRBV5-1
D gene: NA
J gene: TRBJ2-1

CDR3 protein: CSALTWDTSTDTQYF
CDR3 DNA: TGCAGTGCCCTAACGTGGGACACAAGCACAGATACGCAGTATTTT
clone size: NA
V gene: TRBV20-1
D gene: NA
J gene: TRBJ2-3

CDR3 protein: CASSLDRGSIEQFF
CDR3 DNA: TGTGCCAGCAGCCTGGACAGGGGTAGCATCGAGCAGTTCTTC
clone size: many
V gene: TRBV7-2
D gene: TRBD1
J gene: TRBJ2-1

CDR3 protein: CASSFLPGGRYYEQYF
CDR3 DNA: TGTGCCAGCAGCTTTCTTCCCGGAGGACGGTACTACGAGCAGTACTTC
clone size: few
V gene: TRBV7-2
D gene: NA
J gene: TRBJ2-7